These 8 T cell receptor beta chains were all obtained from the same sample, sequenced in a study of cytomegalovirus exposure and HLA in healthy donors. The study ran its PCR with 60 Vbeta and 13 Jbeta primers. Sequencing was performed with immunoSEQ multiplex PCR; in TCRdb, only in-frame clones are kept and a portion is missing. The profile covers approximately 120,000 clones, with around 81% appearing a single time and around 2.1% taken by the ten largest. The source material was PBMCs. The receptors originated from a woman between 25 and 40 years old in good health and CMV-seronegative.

CDR3 in amino acids: CASSSGWRQNYGYTF. The CDR3 DNA reads as TGCGCCAGCAGCTCCGGATGGCGGCAAAACTATGGCTACACCTTC. V is TRBV5-1 and J is TRBJ1-2; D is unresolved. The CDR3 contains 15 residues. The germline V and J ends were trimmed by 3 bases and 2 bases, with 14 bases remaining between them. Germline values: CDR1 SGHRS, CDR2 YFSETQ.

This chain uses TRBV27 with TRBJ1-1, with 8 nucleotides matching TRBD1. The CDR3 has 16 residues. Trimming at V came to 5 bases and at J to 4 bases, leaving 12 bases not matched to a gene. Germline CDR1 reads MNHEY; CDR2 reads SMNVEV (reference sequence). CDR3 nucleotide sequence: TGTGCCAGCAGTCCCCAGGACAGGGCCAGTGGCACTGAAGCTTTCTTT. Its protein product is CASSPQDRASGTEAFF.

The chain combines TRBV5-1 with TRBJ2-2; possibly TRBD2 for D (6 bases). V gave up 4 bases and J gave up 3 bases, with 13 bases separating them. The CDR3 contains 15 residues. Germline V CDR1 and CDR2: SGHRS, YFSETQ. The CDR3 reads CASSPVIADTGELFF. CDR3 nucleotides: TGCGCCAGCAGCCCCGTAATAGCGGACACCGGGGAGCTGTTTTTT.

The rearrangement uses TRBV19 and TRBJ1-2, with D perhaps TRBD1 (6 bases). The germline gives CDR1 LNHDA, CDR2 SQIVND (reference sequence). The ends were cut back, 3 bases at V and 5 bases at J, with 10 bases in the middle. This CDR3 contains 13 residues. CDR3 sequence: CASSIRRGYGYTF. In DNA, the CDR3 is TGTGCCAGTAGTATCCGCAGGGGTTATGGCTACACCTTC.

CDR3 region: CASSSGLRFNEQFF. CDR3 in DNA: TGTGCCAGCAGTTCAGGGTTAAGGTTCAATGAGCAGTTCTTC. The V call is TRBV6-4, the J call TRBJ2-1, with D possibly TRBD1 on 5 matching bases. The germline V gene has CDR1 MRHNA and CDR2 SNTAGT. The CDR3 totals 14 residues. V was cut by 5 bases and J by 6 bases, with 14 bases left in between.

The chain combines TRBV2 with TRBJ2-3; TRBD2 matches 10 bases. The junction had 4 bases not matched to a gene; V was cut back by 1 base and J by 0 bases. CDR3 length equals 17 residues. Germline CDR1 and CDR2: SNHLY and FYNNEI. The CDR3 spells CASSEDSGRRSTDTQYF. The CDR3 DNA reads TGTGCCAGCAGTGAAGATAGCGGGAGGCGTAGCACAGATACGCAGTATTTT.

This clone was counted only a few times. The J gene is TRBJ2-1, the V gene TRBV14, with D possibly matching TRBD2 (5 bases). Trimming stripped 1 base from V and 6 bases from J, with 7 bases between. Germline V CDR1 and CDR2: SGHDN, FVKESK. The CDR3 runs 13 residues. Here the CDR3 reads CASSQGTVNEQFF. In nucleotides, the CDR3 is TGTGCCAGCAGCCAAGGGACTGTCAATGAGCAGTTCTTC. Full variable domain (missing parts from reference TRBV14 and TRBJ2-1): EAGVTQFPSHSVIEKGQTVTLRCDPISGHDNLYWYRRVMGKEIKFLLHFVKESKQDESGMPNNRFLAERTGGTYSTLKVQPAELEDSGVYFCASSQGTVNEQFFGPGTRLTVL.

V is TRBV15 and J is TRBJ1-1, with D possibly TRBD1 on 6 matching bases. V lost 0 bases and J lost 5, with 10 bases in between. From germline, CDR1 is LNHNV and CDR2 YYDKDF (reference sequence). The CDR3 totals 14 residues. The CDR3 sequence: CATSRDQGLTEAFF. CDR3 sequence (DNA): TGTGCCACCAGCAGAGACCAGGGGTTGACTGAAGCTTTCTTT. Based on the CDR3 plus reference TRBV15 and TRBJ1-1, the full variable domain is DAMVIQNPRYQVTQFGKPVTLSCSQTLNHNVMYWYQQKSSQAPKLLFHYYDKDFNNEADTPDNFQSRRPNTSFCFLDIRSPGLGDTAMYLCATSRDQGLTEAFFGQGTRLTVV.